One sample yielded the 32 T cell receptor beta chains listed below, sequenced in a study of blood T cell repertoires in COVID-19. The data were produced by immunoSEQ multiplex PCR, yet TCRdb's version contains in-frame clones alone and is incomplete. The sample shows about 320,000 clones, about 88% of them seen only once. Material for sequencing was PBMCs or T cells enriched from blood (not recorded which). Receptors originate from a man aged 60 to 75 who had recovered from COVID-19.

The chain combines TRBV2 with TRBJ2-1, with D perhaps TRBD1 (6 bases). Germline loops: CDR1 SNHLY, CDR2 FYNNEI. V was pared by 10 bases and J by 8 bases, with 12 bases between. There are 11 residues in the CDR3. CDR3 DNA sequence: TGTGCCACCCAACAGGGATATGAGCAGTTCTTC. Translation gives CATQQGYEQFF.

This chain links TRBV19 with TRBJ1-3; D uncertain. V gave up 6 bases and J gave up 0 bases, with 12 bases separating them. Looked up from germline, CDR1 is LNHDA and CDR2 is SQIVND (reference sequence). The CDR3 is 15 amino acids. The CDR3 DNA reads TGTGCCAGTAGAACCGAGGGAGGCTCTGGAAACACCATATATTTT. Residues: CASRTEGGSGNTIYF.

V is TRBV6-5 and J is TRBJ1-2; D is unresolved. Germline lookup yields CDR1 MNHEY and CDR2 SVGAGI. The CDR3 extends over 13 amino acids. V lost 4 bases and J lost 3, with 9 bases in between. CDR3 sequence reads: CASSWREDYGYTF. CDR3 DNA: TGTGCCAGCAGTTGGAGGGAGGACTATGGCTACACCTTC.

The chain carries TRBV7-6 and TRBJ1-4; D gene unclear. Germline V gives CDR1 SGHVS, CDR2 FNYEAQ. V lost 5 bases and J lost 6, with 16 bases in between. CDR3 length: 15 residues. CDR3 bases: TGTGCCAGCAGCCTACCCCGGGAAGGACATGAAAAACTGTTTTTT. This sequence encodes CASSLPREGHEKLFF.

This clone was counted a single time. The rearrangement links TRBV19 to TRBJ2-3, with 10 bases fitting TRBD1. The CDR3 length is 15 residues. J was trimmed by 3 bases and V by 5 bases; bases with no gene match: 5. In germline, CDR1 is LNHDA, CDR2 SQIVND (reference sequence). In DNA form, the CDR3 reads TGTGCCAGTAGTCACCGGGACAGGGGAACAGATACGCAGTATTTT. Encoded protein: CASSHRDRGTDTQYF. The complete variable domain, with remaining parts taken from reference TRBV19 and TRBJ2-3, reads DGGITQSPKYLFRKEGQNVTLSCEQNLNHDAMYWYRQDPGQGLRLIYYSQIVNDFQKGDIAEGYSVSREKKESFPLTVTSAQKNPTAFYLCASSHRDRGTDTQYFGPGTRLTVL.

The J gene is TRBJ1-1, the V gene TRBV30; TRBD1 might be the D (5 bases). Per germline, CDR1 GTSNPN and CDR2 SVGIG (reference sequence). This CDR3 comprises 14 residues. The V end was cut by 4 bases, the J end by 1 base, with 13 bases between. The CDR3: CAWNQGGGNTEAFF. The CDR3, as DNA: TGTGCCTGGAACCAGGGCGGGGGGAACACTGAAGCTTTCTTT.

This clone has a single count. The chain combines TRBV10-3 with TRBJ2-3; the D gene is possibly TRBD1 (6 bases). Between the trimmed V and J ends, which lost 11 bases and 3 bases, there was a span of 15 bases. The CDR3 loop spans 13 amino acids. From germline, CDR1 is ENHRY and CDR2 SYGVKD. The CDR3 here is CASAGQPTDTQYF. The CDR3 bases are TGTGCCTCCGCCGGACAGCCGACAGATACGCAGTATTTT.

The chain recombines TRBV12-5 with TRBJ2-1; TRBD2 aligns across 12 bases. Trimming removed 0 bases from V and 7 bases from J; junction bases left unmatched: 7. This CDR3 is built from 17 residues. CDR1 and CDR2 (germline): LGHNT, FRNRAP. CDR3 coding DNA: TGTGCTAGTGGTTTGGTAAGCGCTAGCGGGAGGGAAAATGAGCAGTTCTTC. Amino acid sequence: CASGLVSASGRENEQFF.

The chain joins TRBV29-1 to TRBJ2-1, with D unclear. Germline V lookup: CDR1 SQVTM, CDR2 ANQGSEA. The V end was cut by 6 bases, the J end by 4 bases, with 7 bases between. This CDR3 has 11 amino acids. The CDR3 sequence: CSVSEYNEQFF. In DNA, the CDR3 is TGCAGCGTGAGCGAGTACAATGAGCAGTTCTTC.

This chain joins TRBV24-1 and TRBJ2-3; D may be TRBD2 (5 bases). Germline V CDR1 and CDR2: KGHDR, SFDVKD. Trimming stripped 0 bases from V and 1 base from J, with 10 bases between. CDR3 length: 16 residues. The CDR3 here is CATSDLHSDRTDTQYF. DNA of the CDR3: TGTGCCACCAGTGATTTGCATAGCGACCGCACAGATACGCAGTATTTT.

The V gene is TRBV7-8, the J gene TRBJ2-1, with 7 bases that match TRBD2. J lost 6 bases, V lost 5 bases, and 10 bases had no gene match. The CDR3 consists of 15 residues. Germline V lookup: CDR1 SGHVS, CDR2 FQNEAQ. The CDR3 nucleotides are TGTGCCAGCAGCCTAAGCGGGATAGGCATCAATGAGCAGTTCTTC. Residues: CASSLSGIGINEQFF.

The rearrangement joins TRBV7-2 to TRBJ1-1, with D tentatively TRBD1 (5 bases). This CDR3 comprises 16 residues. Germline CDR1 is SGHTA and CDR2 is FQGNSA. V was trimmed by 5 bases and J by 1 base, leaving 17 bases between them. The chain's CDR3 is CASSRFPRGRNTEAFF. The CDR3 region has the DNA TGTGCCAGCAGCAGATTTCCTCGGGGGAGGAACACTGAAGCTTTCTTT.

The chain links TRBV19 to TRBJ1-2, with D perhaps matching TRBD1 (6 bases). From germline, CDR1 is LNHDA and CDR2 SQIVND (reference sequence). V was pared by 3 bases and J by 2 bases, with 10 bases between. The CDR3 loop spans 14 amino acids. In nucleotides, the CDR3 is TGTGCCAGTAGTATTGGGACAAACAACTATGGCTACACCTTC. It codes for CASSIGTNNYGYTF. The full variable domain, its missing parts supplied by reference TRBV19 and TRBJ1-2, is DGGITQSPKYLFRKEGQNVTLSCEQNLNHDAMYWYRQDPGQGLRLIYYSQIVNDFQKGDIAEGYSVSREKKESFPLTVTSAQKNPTAFYLCASSIGTNNYGYTFGSGTRLTVV.

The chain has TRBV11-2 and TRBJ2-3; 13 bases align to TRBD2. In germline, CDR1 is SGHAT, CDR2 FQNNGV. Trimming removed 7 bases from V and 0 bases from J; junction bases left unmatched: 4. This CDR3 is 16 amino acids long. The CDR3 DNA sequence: TGTGCCAGCACCGGACTAGCGGGAGCGAGCACAGATACGCAGTATTTT. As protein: CASTGLAGASTDTQYF. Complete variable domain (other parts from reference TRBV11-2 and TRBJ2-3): EAGVAQSPRYKIIEKRQSVAFWCNPISGHATLYWYQQILGQGPKLLIQFQNNGVVDDSQLPKDRFSAERLKGVDSTLKIQPAKLEDSAVYLCASTGLAGASTDTQYFGPGTRLTVL.

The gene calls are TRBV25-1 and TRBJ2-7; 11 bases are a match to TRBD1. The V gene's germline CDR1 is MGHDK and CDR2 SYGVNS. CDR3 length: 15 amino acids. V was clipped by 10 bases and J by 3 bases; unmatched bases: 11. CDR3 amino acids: CANLLGQGAGYEQYF. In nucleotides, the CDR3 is TGTGCCAACCTCCTCGGACAGGGGGCGGGCTACGAGCAGTACTTC.

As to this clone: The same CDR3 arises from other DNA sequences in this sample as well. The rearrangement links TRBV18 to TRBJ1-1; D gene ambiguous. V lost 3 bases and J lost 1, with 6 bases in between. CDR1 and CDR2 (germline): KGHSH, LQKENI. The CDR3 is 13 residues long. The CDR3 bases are TGTGCCAGCTCACCCTCCTCGAACACTGAAGCTTTCTTT. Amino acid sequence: CASSPSSNTEAFF.

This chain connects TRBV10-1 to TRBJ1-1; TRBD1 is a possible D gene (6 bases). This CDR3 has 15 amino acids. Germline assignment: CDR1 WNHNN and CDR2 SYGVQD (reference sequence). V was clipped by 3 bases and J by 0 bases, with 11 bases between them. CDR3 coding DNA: TGCGCCAGCAGTGACCACAGGGACATGAACACTGAAGCTTTCTTT. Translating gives CASSDHRDMNTEAFF.

Here the CDR3 reads CASSAGTGGLIHTEAFF. The CDR3 bases are TGTGCCAGCAGCGCAGGGACAGGGGGATTGATTCACACTGAAGCTTTCTTT. The J gene is TRBJ1-1, the V gene TRBV5-6; 11 bases are a match to TRBD1. Per germline, CDR1 SGHDT and CDR2 YYEEEE. The CDR3 is made up of 17 amino acids. J gave up 3 bases and V 4 bases, and 11 bases lay outside the gene matches.

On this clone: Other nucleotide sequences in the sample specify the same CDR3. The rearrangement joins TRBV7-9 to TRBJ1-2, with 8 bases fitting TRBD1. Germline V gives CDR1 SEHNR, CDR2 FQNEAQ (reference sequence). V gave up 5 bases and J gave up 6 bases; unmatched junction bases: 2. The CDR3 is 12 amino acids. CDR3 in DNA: TGTGCCAGCAGCCCACAGGGGGATGGCTACACCTTC. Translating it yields CASSPQGDGYTF.

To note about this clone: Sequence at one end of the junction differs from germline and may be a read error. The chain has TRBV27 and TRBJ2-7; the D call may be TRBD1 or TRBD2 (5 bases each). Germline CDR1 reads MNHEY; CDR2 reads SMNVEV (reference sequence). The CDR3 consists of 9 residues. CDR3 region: CTSREKQYF. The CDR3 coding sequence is TGTACCAGCAGGGAGAAGCAGTACTTC.

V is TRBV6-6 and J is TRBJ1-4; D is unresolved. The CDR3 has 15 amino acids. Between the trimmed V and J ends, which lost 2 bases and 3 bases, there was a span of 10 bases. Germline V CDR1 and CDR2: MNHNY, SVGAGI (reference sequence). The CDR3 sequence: CASSYGSGANEKLFF. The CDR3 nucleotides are TGTGCCAGCAGTTACGGGTCCGGGGCTAATGAAAAACTGTTTTTT.

The CDR3 loop is CASSRKDRPNYGYTF. The CDR3 coding sequence is TGTGCCAGCAGCAGAAAGGACAGACCTAACTATGGCTACACCTTC. The J gene is TRBJ1-2, the V gene TRBV7-2; a weak D match, TRBD1 (6 bases). The CDR3 runs to 15 residues. Germline V gene sequence: CDR1 SGHTA, CDR2 FQGNSA. The germline V and J ends were trimmed by 5 bases and 0 bases, with 13 bases remaining between them. Full variable domain (missing parts from reference TRBV7-2 and TRBJ1-2): GAGVSQSPSNKVTEKGKDVELRCDPISGHTALYWYRQSLGQGLEFLIYFQGNSAPDKSGLPSDRFSAERTGGSVSTLTIQRTQQEDSAVYLCASSRKDRPNYGYTFGSGTRLTVV.

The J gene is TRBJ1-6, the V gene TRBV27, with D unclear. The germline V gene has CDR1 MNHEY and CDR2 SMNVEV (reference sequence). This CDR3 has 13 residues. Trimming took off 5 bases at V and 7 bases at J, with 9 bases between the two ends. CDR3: CASSPYGNSPLHF. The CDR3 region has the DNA TGTGCCAGCAGTCCCTACGGGAATTCACCCCTCCACTTT.

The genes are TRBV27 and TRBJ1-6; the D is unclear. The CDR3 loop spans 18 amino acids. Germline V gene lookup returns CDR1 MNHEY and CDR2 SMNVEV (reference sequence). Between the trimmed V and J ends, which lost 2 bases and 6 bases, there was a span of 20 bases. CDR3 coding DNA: TGTGCCAGCAGTTTACGGGAGGGATCGGTGGGGTTTAATTCACCCCTCCACTTT. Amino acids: CASSLREGSVGFNSPLHF.

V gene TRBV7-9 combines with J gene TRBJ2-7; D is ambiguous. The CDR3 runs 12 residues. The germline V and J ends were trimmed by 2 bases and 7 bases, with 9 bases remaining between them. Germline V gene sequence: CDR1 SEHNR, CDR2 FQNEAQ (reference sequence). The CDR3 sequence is CASSLNPREQYF. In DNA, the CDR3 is TGTGCCAGCAGCTTAAACCCCCGGGAGCAGTACTTC.

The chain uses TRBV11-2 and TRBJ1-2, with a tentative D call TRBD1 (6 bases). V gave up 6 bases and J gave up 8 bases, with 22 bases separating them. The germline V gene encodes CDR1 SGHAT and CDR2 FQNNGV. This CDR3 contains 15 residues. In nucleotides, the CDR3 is TGTGCCAGCAGGAAGACAGGTATTTCACCCCACGGCTACACCTTC. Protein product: CASRKTGISPHGYTF.

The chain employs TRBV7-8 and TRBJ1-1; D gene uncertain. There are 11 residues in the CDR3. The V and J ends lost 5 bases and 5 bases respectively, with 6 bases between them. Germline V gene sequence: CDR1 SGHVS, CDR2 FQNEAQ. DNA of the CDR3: TGTGCCAGCAGCCCCCAGACTGAAGCTTTCTTT. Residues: CASSPQTEAFF. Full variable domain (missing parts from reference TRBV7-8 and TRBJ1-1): GAGVSQSPRYKVAKRGQDVALRCDPISGHVSLFWYQQALGQGPEFLTYFQNEAQLDKSGLPSDRFFAERPEGSVSTLKIQRTQQEDSAVYLCASSPQTEAFFGQGTRLTVV.

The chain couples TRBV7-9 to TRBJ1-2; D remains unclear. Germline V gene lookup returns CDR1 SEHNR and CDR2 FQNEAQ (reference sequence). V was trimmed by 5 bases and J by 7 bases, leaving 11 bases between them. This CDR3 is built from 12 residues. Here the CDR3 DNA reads TGTGCCAGCAGCCCTCAGACGGGTGGCTACACCTTC. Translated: CASSPQTGGYTF.

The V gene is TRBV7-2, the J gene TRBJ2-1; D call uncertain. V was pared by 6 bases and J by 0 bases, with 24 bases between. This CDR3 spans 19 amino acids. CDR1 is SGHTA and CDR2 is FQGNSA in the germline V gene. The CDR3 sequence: CASRPRAVNKLSSYNEQFF. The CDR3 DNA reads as TGTGCCAGCAGACCACGAGCTGTAAATAAACTAAGCTCCTACAATGAGCAGTTCTTC.

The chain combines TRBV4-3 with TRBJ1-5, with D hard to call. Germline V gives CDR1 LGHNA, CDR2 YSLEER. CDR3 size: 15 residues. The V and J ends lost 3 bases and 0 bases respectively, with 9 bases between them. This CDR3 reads CASSHRHDSNQPQHF. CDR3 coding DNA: TGCGCCAGCAGCCACCGACACGATAGCAATCAGCCCCAGCATTTT.

DNA of the CDR3: TGTGCCAGCAGCCTCAGGGGGAGCTCCTACAATGAGCAGTTCTTC. Protein sequence: CASSLRGSSYNEQFF. The chain has TRBV6-4 and TRBJ2-1; 7 positions match TRBD1. The CDR3 consists of 15 residues. The trim removed 6 bases at V and 0 bases at J, leaving 5 bases unmatched. Germline lookup yields CDR1 MRHNA and CDR2 SNTAGT.

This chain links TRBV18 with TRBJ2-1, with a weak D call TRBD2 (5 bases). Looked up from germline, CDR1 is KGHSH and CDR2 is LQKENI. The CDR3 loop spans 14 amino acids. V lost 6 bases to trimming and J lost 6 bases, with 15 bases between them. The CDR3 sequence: CASSPQSGVNEQFF. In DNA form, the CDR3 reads TGTGCCAGCTCGCCGCAATCCGGGGTCAATGAGCAGTTCTTC.